This T cell receptor (beta chain) came from a study of shared clonotypes between healthy human individuals. Study overall: Researchers assigned three CD4 naive, three CD4 memory, two CD8 naive and one CD8 memory plate to each donor. Study-wide results and caveats: A small donor pool kept down the genetic and exposure-history diversity that was represented. Some clonotypes were shared by all four sorted-subset donors, while others were not shared. The non-shared ones had lower generation probabilities than the shared ones.

Some 29,000 T cell genomes (about 210 ng DNA) went into each sorted-subset replicate. Only in-frame clones appear in the TCRdb table, and some are missing; sequencing was by immunoSEQ multiplex PCR. The repertoire holds about 1.5 million clones, about 98% seen once, with 0.45% in the top ten. With 3 bases clipped from V and 0 bases from J, the junction kept 11 bases outside the gene matches. The CDR3 consists of 20 residues. In germline, CDR1 is LGHNT, CDR2 FRNRAP. Remarks on this clone: Its specificity is not known.

The source material was naive CD4+ T cells sorted from blood. The subset: CD45RA+ positively selected. The chain couples TRBV12-5 to TRBJ2-1, with TRBD2 identical over 13 bases. The sequence came from a man aged 30-40 years in good health. The CDR3 loop is CASGLAGLAGEGSSYNEQFF. CDR3 coding DNA: TGTGCTAGTGGTTTAGCCGGACTAGCGGGAGAGGGGAGCTCCTACAATGAGCAGTTCTTC. The full variable domain, completed using reference TRBV12-5 and TRBJ2-1, is DARVTQTPRHKVTEMGQEVTMRCQPILGHNTVFWYRQTMMQGLELLAYFRNRAPLDDSGMPKDRFSAEMPDATLATLKIQPSEPRDSAVYFCASGLAGLAGEGSSYNEQFFGPGTRLTVL.